These 19 T cell receptor beta chains came from one sample sequenced in a study of cytomegalovirus exposure and HLA in healthy donors. PCR involved 60 Vbeta and 13 Jbeta primers. TCRdb keeps only in-frame clones here, not all; method: immunoSEQ multiplex PCR. Altogether 150,000 to 200,000 clones are present, around four fifths being singletons, with the ten largest covering 9% to 10%. The sequencing input was PBMCs. These receptors were collected from a man aged 18 to 35 in good health and CMV-seropositive.

V is TRBV11-2 and J is TRBJ1-1; 7 nucleotides line up with TRBD1. The CDR3 loop spans 15 amino acids. Trimming removed 5 bases from V and 3 bases from J; junction bases left unmatched: 9. Germline V gives CDR1 SGHAT, CDR2 FQNNGV. This CDR3 is CASSPTTGMYTEAFF. Here the CDR3 DNA reads TGTGCCAGCAGCCCTACGACAGGGATGTACACTGAAGCTTTCTTT.

This chain connects TRBV7-9 to TRBJ1-2, with D perhaps matching TRBD1 (6 bases). Germline CDR1 and CDR2: SEHNR and FQNEAQ (reference sequence). CDR3 length: 13 amino acids. The ends were cut back, 5 bases at V and 3 bases at J, with 10 bases in the middle. This CDR3 reads CASSAQGDYGYTF. CDR3 nucleotides: TGTGCCAGCAGCGCACAGGGTGACTATGGCTACACCTTC.

This clone was seen only a few times. This rearrangement joins TRBV4-3 to TRBJ1-1; D is unclear. Germline-derived CDR1 and CDR2 are LGHNA and YSLEER. V gave up 0 bases and J gave up 0 bases, with 11 bases separating them. CDR3 length: 16 residues. CDR3 nucleotides: TGCGCCAGCAGCCAAGATCGAACACCTCTGAACACTGAAGCTTTCTTT. It yields the protein CASSQDRTPLNTEAFF.

This chain joins TRBV4-3 and TRBJ2-3; 11 bases map to TRBD2. V trimming: 0 bases; J trimming: 4 bases; junction bases outside the gene matches: 3. Per germline, CDR1 LGHNA and CDR2 YSLEER. The CDR3 consists of 16 residues. CDR3 nucleotide sequence: TGCGCCAGCAGCCAAGAGTTAGCGGGAGGGCCAGATACGCAGTATTTT. It encodes CASSQELAGGPDTQYF.

The chain employs TRBV27 and TRBJ1-1; D is uncertain. V was trimmed by 10 bases and J by 5 bases, leaving 20 bases between them. The germline V gene has CDR1 MNHEY and CDR2 SMNVEV (reference sequence). The CDR3 spans 14 residues. The CDR3 nucleotides read TGTGCCACCAAGCTCTTAGGGTCGGGGACTGAAGCTTTCTTT. As protein: CATKLLGSGTEAFF.

V is TRBV30 and J is TRBJ2-3; a weak D match, TRBD1 (5 bases). The CDR3 length is 14 residues. V lost 1 base and J 4 bases, leaving 12 bases between the germline ends. Germline V gene sequence: CDR1 GTSNPN, CDR2 SVGIG (reference sequence). CDR3: CAWSENRPPDTQYF. The CDR3 coding sequence is TGTGCCTGGAGTGAAAACAGGCCCCCAGATACGCAGTATTTT. Looking up the rest from reference TRBV30 and TRBJ2-3 gives the full variable domain: SQTIHQWPATLVQPVGSPLSLECTVEGTSNPNLYWYRQAAGRGLQLLFYSVGIGQISSEVPQNLSASRPQDRQFILSSKKLLLSDSGFYLCAWSENRPPDTQYFGPGTRLTVL.

This clone was detected only a few times. V usage is TRBV7-2 and J usage is TRBJ2-3, with 14 bases that match TRBD2. Trimming removed 1 base from V and 8 bases from J; junction bases left unmatched: 8. Germline V gene lookup returns CDR1 SGHTA and CDR2 FQGNSA. This CDR3 is built from 17 residues. DNA for the CDR3: TGTGCCAGCAGCTTAGAGGGGACTAGCGGGAGAGTGGGTACGCAGTATTTT. Its translation is CASSLEGTSGRVGTQYF. Filled out from reference TRBV7-2 and TRBJ2-3, the complete variable domain reads GAGVSQSPSNKVTEKGKDVELRCDPISGHTALYWYRQSLGQGLEFLIYFQGNSAPDKSGLPSDRFSAERTGGSVSTLTIQRTQQEDSAVYLCASSLEGTSGRVGTQYFGPGTRLTVL.

The rearrangement joins TRBV11-2 to TRBJ1-2, with 7 bases that match TRBD1. Trimming cost V 4 bases and J 5 bases; bases outside gene matches: 7. The CDR3 has 14 residues. The germline V gene encodes CDR1 SGHAT and CDR2 FQNNGV. The CDR3 DNA is TGTGCCAGCAGCTCAACAGGGGATTGGTATGGCTACACCTTC. Translation: CASSSTGDWYGYTF.

The chain has TRBV5-1 and TRBJ2-1, with D possibly TRBD1 on 6 matching bases. Deletions cut 0 bases from V and 9 bases from J, with 13 bases between. The germline V gene encodes CDR1 SGHRS and CDR2 YFSETQ. CDR3 length: 14 residues. The CDR3 bases are TGCGCCAGCAGCTTGGGGCGCCGGGACACTGAGCAGTTCTTC. This sequence encodes CASSLGRRDTEQFF.

V is TRBV11-2 and J is TRBJ2-2; 15 nucleotides match TRBD2. Trimming took 6 bases from V and 5 from J; bases not matched to a gene: 7. CDR1 and CDR2 from the germline V gene are SGHAT and FQNNGV. CDR3 length: 17 residues. The CDR3 region is CASRGLAGGQRTGELFF. The CDR3 nucleotides are TGTGCCAGCAGGGGACTAGCGGGAGGACAAAGGACCGGGGAGCTGTTTTTT.

In regard to this clone: An end of the junction does not agree with germline; a read error may underlie this. The chain couples TRBV7-8 to TRBJ2-2, with D perhaps TRBD2 (5 bases). The CDR3 has 16 residues. CDR1 and CDR2 (germline): SGHVS, FQNEAQ. For the CDR3, the DNA is TGTGCCGGCAGCTTATTACAAGCGGTAGTCACCGGGGAGCTGTTTTTT. Protein product: CAGSLLQAVVTGELFF.

This clone was seen only a few times. V usage is TRBV4-3 and J usage is TRBJ1-1; the D is unclear. Germline-derived CDR1 and CDR2 are LGHNA and YSLEER. The CDR3 runs to 14 residues. The V end lost 4 bases, the J end lost 0 bases, and 9 bases lay between the germline ends. The CDR3 sequence is CASSLSLLNTEAFF. The CDR3 DNA sequence: TGCGCCAGCAGCCTGAGCTTGCTGAACACTGAAGCTTTCTTT.

Notes on this clone: The junction departs from the called germline gene at one end, perhaps through a read error. V and J are TRBV13 and TRBJ2-7, with 7 nucleotides matching TRBD1. CDR3 length: 14 amino acids. The germline V gene encodes CDR1 PRHDT and CDR2 FYEKMQ (reference sequence). CDR3 sequence: CASSIGQATYEQYF. In DNA form, the CDR3 reads TGTGCCAGCAGCATAGGACAGGCCACCTACGAGCAGTACTTC.

The chain joins TRBV7-6 to TRBJ1-1; the D is unclear. V gave up 6 bases and J gave up 0 bases, with 8 bases separating them. The CDR3 runs 13 residues. Germline CDR1 is SGHVS and CDR2 is FNYEAQ. CDR3 sequence (DNA): TGTGCCAGCAGTTCCGGGTTGAACACTGAAGCTTTCTTT. The encoded protein is CASSSGLNTEAFF.

This clone occurred once. The CDR3: CSVEIAGGETQYF. In DNA form, the CDR3 reads TGCAGCGTTGAAATAGCGGGAGGAGAGACCCAGTACTTC. This sequence joins TRBV29-1 and TRBJ2-5; 10 nucleotides agree with TRBD2. Losses at the gene ends were 2 bases for V and 4 bases for J; bases not matched to a gene: 1. The CDR3 spans 13 residues. Germline CDR1 SQVTM, CDR2 ANQGSEA.

This clone was counted between two and nine times. This chain links TRBV7-2 with TRBJ1-5; unclear D gene. This CDR3 region has 13 residues. V was trimmed by 4 bases and J by 5 bases, leaving 9 bases between them. CDR1 SGHTA and CDR2 FQGNSA come from the germline V gene. Here the CDR3 reads CASSSLRDQPQHF. The CDR3 nucleotides read TGTGCCAGCAGCTCTTTACGCGATCAGCCCCAGCATTTT.

The CDR3 region is CASSYLRDRDSYEQYF. The CDR3 DNA follows: TGTGCCAGCAGTTATCTCCGGGACAGAGACTCCTACGAGCAGTACTTC. The V call is TRBV6-9, the J call TRBJ2-7, with 7 bases fitting TRBD1. Germline CDR1 reads MNHGY; CDR2 reads SVAAGI. The CDR3 runs 16 residues. V shed 2 bases, J shed 0 bases, and the junction held 7 bases outside the gene matches.

The rearrangement joins TRBV5-6 to TRBJ1-2; 7 nucleotides agree with TRBD1. Germline V lookup: CDR1 SGHDT, CDR2 YYEEEE. This CDR3 is 14 amino acids long. The V gene end was trimmed by 5 bases and the J gene end by 8 bases; junction bases not matched to a gene: 12. CDR3 sequence (DNA): TGTGCCAGCAGTCCCGGGACAGTAGCGTTGGGCTACACCTTC. It translates to CASSPGTVALGYTF. Full variable domain (outside the CDR3, taken from reference TRBV5-6 and TRBJ1-2): DAGVTQSPTHLIKTRGQQVTLRCSPKSGHDTVSWYQQALGQGPQFIFQYYEEEERQRGNFPDRFSGHQFPNYSSELNVNALLLGDSALYLCASSPGTVALGYTFGSGTRLTVV.

The V gene is TRBV29-1, the J gene TRBJ2-1, with TRBD2 matching 7 bases. V shed 7 bases and J 3 bases; nucleotides not matched to a gene: 12. The CDR3 consists of 15 residues. Germline loops: CDR1 SQVTM, CDR2 ANQGSEA. As DNA, the CDR3 is TGCAGCGCCGTGCCTGGAGGGAGGGGCTACAATGAGCAGTTCTTC. Its protein is CSAVPGGRGYNEQFF.